This T cell receptor beta chain was recorded in a study of identifying expanded T cells in peripheral blood. General study results and limits: Clone count variance between two-week samples rose with total template count. Technical replicates showed approximately 1.2 changed clones; two weeks about 16.4; four weeks 19.

Trimming took 2 bases from V and 3 from J; bases not matched to a gene: 9. The CDR3 covers 16 residues. Germline V lookup: CDR1 MGHRA, CDR2 YSYEKL. TCRdb's copy holds only in-frame clones and misses some; the assay was immunoSEQ multiplex PCR. Of over 85,000 clones in the sample, 85% were seen once. Worth noting for this clone: What it binds is not known.

No infections or other immune events were documented during collection. V gene TRBV4-1 combines with J gene TRBJ2-7; 8 nucleotides align to TRBD1. The sequencing sample was made of blood. The TCR was taken from a person aged 18-70 years in good health. The CDR3 sequence: CASSQKGTGTGYEQYF. The CDR3 DNA follows: TGCGCCAGCAGCCAAAAGGGAACCGGGACAGGCTACGAGCAGTACTTC.